This T cell receptor beta chain came from a study of blood T cell repertoires in COVID-19. Measured with immunoSEQ multiplex PCR; TCRdb has only the in-frame clones, and not every one. Here the sample spans some 90,000 clones, around 85% being singletons. With V trimmed by 4 bases and J by 9 bases, 8 bases remained unmatched. The CDR3 totals 14 residues. Germline values: CDR1 KGHSH, CDR2 LQKENI. The chain is built from TRBV18 and TRBJ2-1, with 8 bases fitting TRBD2. The origin of this receptor is a man in his sixties with acute or convalescent COVID-19. Sequencing was done on a sample of peripheral blood. CDR3 residues: CASSRREGLGEQFF. The CDR3 DNA is TGTGCCAGCTCACGTCGGGAGGGCCTGGGTGAGCAGTTCTTC.